A single sample gave rise to the 24 T cell receptor beta chains below, sequenced in a study of STAT5B mutations in CD4+ large granular lymphocyte leukemia. Assay: immunoSEQ multiplex PCR; the TCRdb copy retains only in-frame clones and omits some. Of some 41,000 clones listed, roughly 80% were seen once; the top ten hold 3.6%. The sequencing sample was made of CD4+ T cells from blood buffy coats. These receptors originate from a human donor in good health.

V usage is TRBV5-1 and J usage is TRBJ2-5, with D hard to call. There are 16 residues in the CDR3. Germline loops: CDR1 SGHRS, CDR2 YFSETQ. Trimming took off 4 bases at V and 1 base at J, with 17 bases between the two ends. Here the CDR3 reads CASSPFLVELQETQYF. For the CDR3, the DNA is TGCGCCAGCAGCCCGTTTTTAGTAGAACTCCAAGAGACCCAGTACTTC.

The V call is TRBV28, the J call TRBJ1-5; D is perhaps TRBD1 (6 bases). Trimming left V 6 bases short and J 3 bases short, with 12 bases between. From germline, CDR1 is MDHEN and CDR2 SYDVKM. This CDR3 spans 14 amino acids. The DNA of the CDR3 is TGTGCCAGCAGGGCCCAGGGGCCCAATCAGCCCCAGCATTTT. Protein sequence: CASRAQGPNQPQHF.

The chain recombines TRBV7-2 with TRBJ2-7; D is undetermined. The CDR3 runs 12 residues. The V and J ends lost 1 base and 6 bases respectively, with 7 bases between them. Germline V gene lookup returns CDR1 SGHTA and CDR2 FQGNSA. The CDR3 reads CASSLGLGEQYF. CDR3 bases: TGTGCCAGCAGCTTAGGTTTGGGCGAGCAGTACTTC. The full variable domain, rest sourced from reference TRBV7-2 and TRBJ2-7, is GAGVSQSPSNKVTEKGKDVELRCDPISGHTALYWYRQSLGQGLEFLIYFQGNSAPDKSGLPSDRFSAERTGGSVSTLTIQRTQQEDSAVYLCASSLGLGEQYFGPGTRLTVT.

CDR3 in DNA: TGCGCCAGCAGATCCCAAAAACTAACAGGGACAGATACGCAGTATTTT. Translating gives CASRSQKLTGTDTQYF. This chain links TRBV4-1 with TRBJ2-3; tentative D call: TRBD1 (6 bases). CDR3 length equals 16 residues. Germline V gene data show CDR1 as MGHRA and CDR2 as YSYEKL. V gave up 6 bases and J gave up 3 bases, with 19 bases separating them.

The gene calls are TRBV2 and TRBJ1-6, with D uncertain. The CDR3 totals 12 residues. CDR1 is SNHLY and CDR2 is FYNNEI in the germline V gene. V gave up 6 bases and J gave up 8 bases, with 8 bases separating them. The CDR3 region has the DNA TGTGCCAGCAGCGGACTTTATTCACCCCTCCACTTT. Translated: CASSGLYSPLHF.

This chain uses TRBV25-1 with TRBJ2-5; 14 bases agree with TRBD2. V lost 9 bases to trimming and J lost 4 bases; unmatched junction nucleotides: 1. The CDR3 has 13 amino acids. Germline lookup yields CDR1 MGHDK and CDR2 SYGVNS. Written as DNA, the CDR3 is TGTGCCAGTGGACTAGCGGGAGGAGAGACCCAGTACTTC. It encodes CASGLAGGETQYF.

V is TRBV4-2 and J is TRBJ1-1, with 7 positions matching TRBD1. V lost 0 bases and J lost 8; bases outside the gene matches: 9. The germline V gene has CDR1 LGHNA and CDR2 YNFKEQ. The CDR3 has 15 amino acids. This chain's CDR3 is CASSQERQGSGEAFF. The CDR3 coding sequence is TGTGCCAGCAGCCAAGAGAGACAGGGCTCGGGAGAAGCTTTCTTT.

This clone was detected a few times. The chain carries TRBV7-3 and TRBJ2-2, with unresolved D. Trimming shortened V by 3 bases and J by 7 bases, and 6 bases separated the two germline ends. The CDR3 runs 12 residues. Germline assignment: CDR1 SGHTA and CDR2 FQGTGA. The DNA for the CDR3 is TGTGCCAGCAGCTTCCTTCTCGGGGAGCTGTTTTTT. Translating gives CASSFLLGELFF.

The chain joins TRBV18 to TRBJ2-1; 8 nucleotides agree with TRBD2. This CDR3 has 15 residues. The J segment lost 5 bases and the V segment lost 3 bases, leaving 6 bases of the junction unmatched. Germline V gene sequence: CDR1 KGHSH, CDR2 LQKENI. DNA of the CDR3: TGTGCCAGCTCACCCTCCGGGACTAGGCACAATGAGCAGTTCTTC. It translates to CASSPSGTRHNEQFF.

The chain recombines TRBV18 with TRBJ2-5; the D call may be TRBD1 or TRBD2 (5 bases each). CDR3 length: 16 amino acids. Per germline, CDR1 KGHSH and CDR2 LQKENI. V was clipped by 6 bases and J by 1 base, with 18 bases between them. The DNA of the CDR3 is TGTGCCAGCTCTCCCCGACTACCAGGGAGCCAAGAGACCCAGTACTTC. Its protein is CASSPRLPGSQETQYF.

This clone was counted only a few times. The V gene is TRBV27, the J gene TRBJ2-5; D is ambiguous. In germline, CDR1 is MNHEY, CDR2 SMNVEV (reference sequence). The CDR3 totals 8 residues. Trimming took 9 bases from V and 7 from J, leaving 3 bases between them. The CDR3 spells CARGTQYF. DNA for the CDR3: TGTGCCAGGGGGACCCAGTACTTC.

The rearrangement uses TRBV6-6 and TRBJ1-2; no reliable D call. Germline V gives CDR1 MNHNY, CDR2 SVGAGI (reference sequence). The CDR3 loop spans 13 amino acids. Trimming took 8 bases from V and 3 from J, leaving 13 bases between them. DNA for the CDR3: TGTGCCAGCGGAACGGGGTTGGACTATGGCTACACCTTC. Protein product: CASGTGLDYGYTF.

The chain employs TRBV15 and TRBJ2-7; TRBD1 aligns across 7 bases. Germline CDR1 LNHNV, CDR2 YYDKDF (reference sequence). Trimming cost V 4 bases and J 3 bases; bases outside gene matches: 9. This CDR3 is built from 15 residues. The CDR3 reads CATSTDRDRNYEQYF. CDR3 nucleotide sequence: TGTGCCACCAGCACAGATCGGGACAGAAACTACGAGCAGTACTTC.

J is TRBJ1-2 and V is TRBV10-3, with TRBD1 as a possible D gene (5 bases). CDR1 is ENHRY, CDR2 SYGVKD, per germline. The CDR3 is 13 amino acids. V lost 0 bases and J lost 3, with 5 bases in between. The CDR3 nucleotides are TGTGCCATCAGTGAGTCAGGGGACTATGGCTACACCTTC. It translates to CAISESGDYGYTF.

The chain links TRBV5-1 to TRBJ2-1; tentatively, D is TRBD1 or TRBD2 (6 bases each). The germline CDR1 and CDR2 sequences are SGHRS and YFSETQ. The CDR3 length is 13 residues. V dropped 6 bases and J dropped 2 bases, with 9 bases sitting between them. CDR3 protein: CASMRGAYNEQFF. CDR3 DNA: TGCGCCAGCATGAGGGGGGCCTACAATGAGCAGTTCTTC. Based on the CDR3 plus reference TRBV5-1 and TRBJ2-1, the full variable domain is KAGVTQTPRYLIKTRGQQVTLSCSPISGHRSVSWYQQTPGQGLQFLFEYFSETQRNKGNFPGRFSGRQFSNSRSEMNVSTLELGDSALYLCASMRGAYNEQFFGPGTRLTVL.

The gene calls are TRBV19 and TRBJ1-5, with D possibly matching TRBD1 (6 bases). The CDR3 is 14 amino acids. Germline V CDR1 and CDR2: LNHDA, SQIVND (reference sequence). Deletions cut 10 bases from V and 0 bases from J, with 13 bases between. CDR3 nucleotide sequence: TGTGCCACCACCACAGGGTATAGCAATCAGCCCCAGCATTTT. It yields the protein CATTTGYSNQPQHF.

The rearrangement uses TRBV6-1 and TRBJ2-7; 9 bases match TRBD1. The germline V gene encodes CDR1 MNHNS and CDR2 SASEGT. This CDR3 has 14 residues. The junction had 5 bases not matched to a gene; V was cut back by 7 bases and J by 1 base. In DNA, the CDR3 is TGTGCCAGCAAACCGGGACAGGGATCCTACGAGCAGTACTTC. It is translated as CASKPGQGSYEQYF.

This clone was observed once. The chain uses TRBV15 and TRBJ2-5; 7 positions agree with TRBD1. Germline V gene data show CDR1 as LNHNV and CDR2 as YYDKDF (reference sequence). The CDR3 is 15 residues long. The J segment lost 2 bases and the V segment lost 9 bases, leaving 12 bases of the junction unmatched. The CDR3 sequence is CATVPGGNLQETQYF. CDR3 DNA: TGTGCCACGGTCCCAGGGGGAAACCTTCAAGAGACCCAGTACTTC.

The J gene is TRBJ2-2, the V gene TRBV7-7, with 10 bases that match TRBD1. Germline CDR1 reads SSHAT; CDR2 reads FNYEAQ (reference sequence). Trimming removed 2 bases from V and 4 bases from J; junction bases left unmatched: 10. The length of the CDR3 is 18 residues. CDR3 nucleotide sequence: TGTGCCAGCAGCTTATGGGGTTCGGGACAGGGGATCACCGGGGAGCTGTTTTTT. Translation gives CASSLWGSGQGITGELFF.

This chain joins TRBV9 and TRBJ2-5; 9 bases agree with TRBD2. CDR1 and CDR2 (germline): SGDLS, YYNGEE. The length of the CDR3 is 17 residues. V lost 3 bases and J lost 5; bases outside the gene matches: 14. This chain's CDR3 is CASSAGLSGGREETQYF. The CDR3 DNA follows: TGTGCCAGCAGCGCCGGTCTTAGCGGGGGTCGGGAGGAGACCCAGTACTTC.

The CDR3 spells CASSLEGGGDNQPQHF. The CDR3 DNA reads as TGTGCCAGCAGCTTGGAGGGCGGGGGTGATAATCAGCCCCAGCATTTT. The J gene is TRBJ1-5, the V gene TRBV5-5, with D possibly TRBD1 on 5 matching bases. This CDR3 has 16 residues. V lost 0 bases and J lost 4, with 14 bases in between. Germline CDR1 and CDR2: SGHKS and YYEKEE (reference sequence). Full variable domain (remainder filled in from reference TRBV5-5 and TRBJ1-5): DAGVTQSPTHLIKTRGQQVTLRCSPISGHKSVSWYQQVLGQGPQFIFQYYEKEERGRGNFPDRFSARQFPNYSSELNVNALLLGDSALYLCASSLEGGGDNQPQHFGDGTRLSIL.

V gene TRBV5-5 combines with J gene TRBJ2-5; 9 bases match TRBD1. The CDR3 runs 14 residues. Germline trimming cut 4 bases from V and 5 bases from J; bases unmatched to any gene: 6. Per the germline V gene, CDR1 is SGHKS and CDR2 is YYEKEE (reference sequence). The CDR3 reads CASSRTGGGETQYF. In DNA form, the CDR3 reads TGTGCCAGCAGCCGAACAGGGGGCGGGGAGACCCAGTACTTC.

The chain uses TRBV6-4 and TRBJ2-7, with a possible D match to TRBD1 (6 bases). CDR1 MRHNA and CDR2 SNTAGT come from the germline V gene. V was shortened by 7 bases and J by 0 bases, with 19 bases between the two germline ends. The CDR3 contains 16 residues. The CDR3 DNA reads TGTGCCAGCACCCCGGCCGGACAGCCGTACTCCTACGAGCAGTACTTC. It codes for CASTPAGQPYSYEQYF.

The chain combines TRBV6-5 with TRBJ1-5; TRBD1 might be the D (6 bases). Germline V gives CDR1 MNHEY, CDR2 SVGAGI. The length of the CDR3 is 14 residues. The V end lost 0 bases, the J end lost 5 bases, and 8 bases lay between the germline ends. CDR3 in amino acids: CASSYSAGDQPQHF. CDR3 sequence (DNA): TGTGCCAGCAGTTACTCGGCAGGGGATCAGCCCCAGCATTTT.